This TCR beta chain was captured by sequencing in a study of blood T cell repertoires in COVID-19. Study information: Collection of acute and convalescent COVID-19 samples took place in the United States, Italy and Spain. In each case, the material was cDNA or gDNA derived from T cells, B-cell-depleted T cells, or PBMCs.

Source study methods: Estimation of nucleated cell counts was performed using reference gene primer amplification. TCRdb keeps only in-frame clones here, not all; method: immunoSEQ multiplex PCR. V and J calls plus clone size are reproduced from that table; the DNA served to infer D and trimming. The table lists some 170,000 clones, more than 80% of them singletons, with more than 5% in the top ten. CDR3 length: 15 amino acids. The germline gives CDR1 SGHTA, CDR2 FQGNSA. V was clipped by 5 bases and J by 7 bases; unmatched bases: 10. In assigning cohorts, the study relied on participant-reported clinical history.

This receptor was taken from a man aged 35-49 years who had recovered from COVID-19. The sample comprised PBMCs or T cells enriched from blood (not recorded which). The V gene is TRBV7-2, the J gene TRBJ1-5, with TRBD1 identical over 8 bases. The CDR3 region has the DNA TGTGCCAGCAGCCCAGAGGACAGGGTCGGACAGCCCCAGCATTTT. Amino acids: CASSPEDRVGQPQHF.